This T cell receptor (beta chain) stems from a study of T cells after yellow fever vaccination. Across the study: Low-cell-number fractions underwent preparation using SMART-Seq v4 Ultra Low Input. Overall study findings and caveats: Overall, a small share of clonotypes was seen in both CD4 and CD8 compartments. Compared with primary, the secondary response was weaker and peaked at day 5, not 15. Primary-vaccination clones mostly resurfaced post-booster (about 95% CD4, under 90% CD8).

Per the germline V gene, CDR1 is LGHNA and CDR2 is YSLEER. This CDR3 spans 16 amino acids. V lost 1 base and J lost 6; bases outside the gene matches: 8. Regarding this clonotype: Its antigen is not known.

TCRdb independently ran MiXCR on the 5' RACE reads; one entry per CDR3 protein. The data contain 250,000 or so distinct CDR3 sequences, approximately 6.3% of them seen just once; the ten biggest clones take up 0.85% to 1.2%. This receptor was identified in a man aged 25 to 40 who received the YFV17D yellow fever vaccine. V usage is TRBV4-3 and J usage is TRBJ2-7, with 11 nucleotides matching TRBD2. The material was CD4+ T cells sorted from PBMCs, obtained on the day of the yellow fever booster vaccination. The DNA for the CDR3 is TGCGCCAGCAGCCAAGGATTAGCGGGAGGGCCTGGCGAGCAGTACTTC. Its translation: CASSQGLAGGPGEQYF.